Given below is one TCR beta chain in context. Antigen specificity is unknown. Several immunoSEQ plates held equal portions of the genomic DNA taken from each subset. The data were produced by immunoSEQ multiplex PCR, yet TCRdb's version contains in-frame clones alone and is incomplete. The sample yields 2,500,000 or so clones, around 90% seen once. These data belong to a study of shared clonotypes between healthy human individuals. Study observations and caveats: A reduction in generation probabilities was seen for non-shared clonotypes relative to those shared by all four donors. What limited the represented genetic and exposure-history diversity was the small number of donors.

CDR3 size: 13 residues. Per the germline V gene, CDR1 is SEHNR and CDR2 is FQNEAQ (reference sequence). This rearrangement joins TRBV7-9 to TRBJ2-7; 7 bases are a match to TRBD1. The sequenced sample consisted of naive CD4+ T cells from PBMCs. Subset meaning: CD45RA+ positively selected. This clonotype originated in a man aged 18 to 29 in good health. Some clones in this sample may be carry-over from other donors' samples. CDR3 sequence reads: CASGGKEDYEQYF. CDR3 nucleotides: TGTGCGTCAGGGGGAAAGGAGGACTACGAGCAGTACTTC.